Below, one T cell receptor (beta chain) is given with its context. This sample was included in a study of OX40 agonist ivuxolimab in advanced cancers. Germline CDR1 reads DFQATT; CDR2 reads SNEGSKA (reference sequence). The V and J ends lost 1 base and 10 bases respectively, with 8 bases between them. The CDR3 is made up of 11 amino acids. Clones were read by immunoSEQ multiplex PCR, and TCRdb kept only the in-frame ones, dropping some. The sample lists under 80,000 clones; roughly 92% were seen once. The sequenced sample was CD4+ or CD8+ T cells sorted from blood, obtained in a trial of the OX40 agonist ivuxolimab. The chain is built from TRBV20-1 and TRBJ2-1, with unresolved D. This clonotype was sampled from an adult with an advanced solid tumor such as melanoma, head and neck, liver or kidney cancer. CDR3 sequence: CSARGPREQFF. As DNA, the CDR3 is TGCAGTGCTAGAGGACCCCGAGAGCAGTTCTTC.